The 5 T cell receptor beta chains below were found in one sample sequenced in a study of T-cell memory formation after mild COVID-19. TCRdb re-called the 5' RACE reads with MiXCR, one entry per CDR3 protein. This table has under 35,000 distinct CDR3 sequences, just under 7.5% appearing once. The specimen sequenced was PBMCs or a T cell subset sorted from them (not recorded which). The receptors were sampled from an adult woman who had mild COVID-19 (a few samples of this study predate the infection). Cell type and time point are not known.

The sample holds many counts of this clonotype. The V gene is TRBV7-9, the J gene TRBJ2-1; either TRBD1 or TRBD2 may supply D (5 bases each). There are 16 residues in the CDR3. Germline values: CDR1 SEHNR, CDR2 FQNEAQ (reference sequence). Trimming removed 4 bases from V and 0 bases from J, with 13 bases in between. CDR3 loop: CASSSRDPHSYNEQFF. The CDR3 region has the DNA TGTGCCAGCAGCTCCCGGGACCCCCACTCCTACAATGAGCAGTTCTTC.

This clonotype was seen at least ten times. The chain links TRBV23-1 to TRBJ2-1, with TRBD2 identical over 8 bases. TRBV23-1 carries the ORF label, with uncertain function. The V and J ends lost 4 bases and 3 bases, in that order; junction bases with no gene match: 11. The CDR3 runs to 17 residues. The CDR3 nucleotides are TGCGCCAGCAGTCCCGATAAAAGCGGGGGAGTCTACAATGAGCAGTTCTTC. This sequence encodes CASSPDKSGGVYNEQFF.

The chain carries TRBV28 and TRBJ1-4, with a possible D match to TRBD1 (6 bases). In germline, CDR1 is MDHEN, CDR2 SYDVKM. The germline V and J ends were trimmed by 6 bases and 6 bases, with 14 bases remaining between them. This CDR3 spans 14 amino acids. CDR3 loop: CASRTGGGDEKLFF. For the CDR3, the DNA is TGTGCCAGCAGAACTGGGGGGGGCGATGAAAAACTGTTTTTT.

This clonotype was observed many times. J is TRBJ2-6 and V is TRBV30; no reliable D call. The germline CDR1 and CDR2 sequences are GTSNPN and SVGIG (reference sequence). V was cut by 2 bases and J by 3 bases, with 8 bases left in between. CDR3 size: 14 residues. The DNA of the CDR3 is TGTGCCTGGAGTAACGGTTTTGGGGCCAACGTCCTGACTTTC. Translating it yields CAWSNGFGANVLTF.

This clonotype was detected many times. The chain employs TRBV2 and TRBJ2-1; possible D gene TRBD2, 6 bases. CDR1 is SNHLY and CDR2 is FYNNEI in the germline V gene. This CDR3 is built from 14 residues. The V gene lost 0 bases and the J gene lost 4 bases, with 7 bases spanning the gap. This CDR3 reads CASSEASGYNEQFF. The CDR3 coding sequence is TGTGCCAGCAGTGAAGCTAGCGGTTACAATGAGCAGTTCTTC.